What follows are 26 T cell receptor beta chains derived from one specimen sequenced in a study of blood T cell repertoires in COVID-19 (dated by TCRdb to about 2020). Library generation was performed with the immunoSEQ multiplex PCR assay. TCRdb provides this immuneACCESS table in a form limited to in-frame rearrangements. Some clones are lacking; in checked studies, under half of them reflect an unresolved V gene, and why the rest are absent is not known. This sample comprises roughly 380,000 clones, approximately 89% of them detected only once. The top ten clonotypes cover around 4% of the sample. Sequencing was done on a sample of peripheral blood. The source of these receptors is an older woman with COVID-19, enrolled during active disease.

The V and J genes are TRBV7-2 and TRBJ1-4, with TRBD1 matching over 10 bases. The V gene end was trimmed by 2 bases and the J gene end by 7 bases; junction bases not matched to a gene: 4. Germline CDR1 reads SGHTA; CDR2 reads FQGNSA. This CDR3 has 15 amino acids. In nucleotides, the CDR3 is TGTGCCAGCAGCTTACTCGGACAGGGGGGTGAAAAACTGTTTTTT. It specifies CASSLLGQGGEKLFF.

This rearrangement joins TRBV5-1 to TRBJ1-6; 12 bases are a match to TRBD1. The CDR3 totals 15 residues. Unmatched junction bases numbered 2, after V lost 0 bases and J lost 10 bases. The V gene's germline CDR1 is SGHRS and CDR2 YFSETQ. The CDR3 sequence: CASSLAGTGGSPLHF. For the CDR3, the DNA is TGCGCCAGCAGCTTGGCCGGGACAGGGGGCTCACCCCTCCACTTT.

The rearrangement uses TRBV5-4 and TRBJ1-1, with D unclear. CDR1 and CDR2 from the germline V gene are SGHNT and YYREEE (reference sequence). V was pared by 0 bases and J by 4 bases, with 10 bases between. The CDR3 runs to 14 residues. The CDR3 nucleotides are TGTGCCAGCAGCTTGGACGGAGGAGGCACTGAAGCTTTCTTT. This translates into CASSLDGGGTEAFF.

J is TRBJ1-3 and V is TRBV30, with TRBD1 matching over 7 bases. V lost 6 bases, J lost 2 bases, and 10 bases stayed unmatched. CDR1 GTSNPN and CDR2 SVGIG come from the germline V gene (reference sequence). This CDR3 region has 15 residues. CDR3 bases: TGTGCCTGTTCTACCGGGACAGTGGCTGGAAACACCATATATTTT. Its translation: CACSTGTVAGNTIYF. The full variable domain, in which reference TRBV30 and TRBJ1-3 provide the parts outside the CDR3, is SQTIHQWPATLVQPVGSPLSLECTVEGTSNPNLYWYRQAAGRGLQLLFYSVGIGQISSEVPQNLSASRPQDRQFILSSKKLLLSDSGFYLCACSTGTVAGNTIYFGEGSWLTVV.

The chain carries TRBV6-5 and TRBJ1-6, with a tentative D call TRBD1 (6 bases). CDR1 is MNHEY and CDR2 is SVGAGI in the germline V gene. CDR3 length equals 15 residues. V was pared by 2 bases and J by 11 bases, with 16 bases between. CDR3 in DNA: TGTGCCAGCAGTTACCAAACAGGGATAAGGACACCCCTCCACTTT. It specifies CASSYQTGIRTPLHF.

This clone was counted between two and nine times. This chain uses TRBV5-1 with TRBJ2-3, with D maybe TRBD2 (6 bases). V was pared by 2 bases and J by 4 bases, with 14 bases between. The CDR3 covers 15 residues. Germline V CDR1 and CDR2: SGHRS, YFSETQ. The CDR3 region is CASSLYSGEADTQYF. The CDR3, as DNA: TGCGCCAGCAGCTTATATTCGGGGGAGGCAGATACGCAGTATTTT.

V gene TRBV29-1 combines with J gene TRBJ2-3, with 10 bases identical to TRBD2. The V gene end was trimmed by 4 bases and the J gene end by 3 bases; junction bases not matched to a gene: 7. Germline values: CDR1 SQVTM, CDR2 ANQGSEA. There are 15 residues in the CDR3. The CDR3 bases are TGCAGCGTTGTGTTAGCGGGGGGCCCAACAGATACGCAGTATTTT. As protein: CSVVLAGGPTDTQYF.

The J gene is TRBJ1-1, the V gene TRBV28; no reliable D call. V was trimmed by 6 bases and J by 10 bases, leaving 15 bases between them. This CDR3 has 12 amino acids. Per germline, CDR1 MDHEN and CDR2 SYDVKM. The CDR3 coding sequence is TGTGCCAGCAGGACGGCGGGAGGGAGAGCTTTCTTT. Its protein product is CASRTAGGRAFF.

This clone was seen only once. CDR3 sequence reads: CASSISRLHSPLHF. CDR3 in DNA: TGTGCCAGTAGTATATCCAGGCTTCACTCACCCCTCCACTTT. This sequence joins TRBV19 and TRBJ1-6; D is ambiguous. Germline lookup yields CDR1 LNHDA and CDR2 SQIVND (reference sequence). This CDR3 comprises 14 residues. Trimming took off 2 bases at V and 10 bases at J, with 12 bases between the two ends. The full variable domain, with the rest looked up from reference TRBV19 and TRBJ1-6, is DGGITQSPKYLFRKEGQNVTLSCEQNLNHDAMYWYRQDPGQGLRLIYYSQIVNDFQKGDIAEGYSVSREKKESFPLTVTSAQKNPTAFYLCASSISRLHSPLHFGNGTRLTVT.

The V call is TRBV18, the J call TRBJ1-2; perhaps TRBD1 as D (6 bases). The CDR3 contains 13 residues. With 2 bases removed from V and 7 bases from J, the gap between germline ends came to 11 bases. The germline CDR1 and CDR2 sequences are KGHSH and LQKENI. The DNA for the CDR3 is TGTGCCAGCTCACCAGGGGGCGGAGGTGGCTACACCTTC. This sequence encodes CASSPGGGGGYTF. The variable domain in full, completed from reference TRBV18 and TRBJ1-2, reads NAGVMQNPRHLVRRRGQEARLRCSPMKGHSHVYWYRQLPEEGLKFMVYLQKENIIDESGMPKERFSAEFPKEGPSILRIQQVVRGDSAAYFCASSPGGGGGYTFGSGTRLTVV.

This clone was counted once. Other DNA sequences from this sample encode an identical CDR3 as well. V gene TRBV27 combines with J gene TRBJ1-6, with D perhaps TRBD1 (5 bases). CDR1 and CDR2 (germline): MNHEY, SMNVEV (reference sequence). The CDR3 runs 14 residues. Trimming took off 3 bases at V and 7 bases at J, with 10 bases between the two ends. The CDR3 region is CASSFDSYNSPLHF. The CDR3, as DNA: TGTGCCAGCAGTTTCGACAGCTACAATTCACCCCTCCACTTT.

The V call is TRBV12-5, the J call TRBJ2-1; a possible D gene is TRBD2 (5 bases). CDR3 length: 19 residues. Trimming took off 0 bases at V and 1 base at J, with 19 bases between the two ends. Germline V gene data show CDR1 as LGHNT and CDR2 as FRNRAP. The CDR3 bases are TGTGCTAGTGGTTTGGTAGTAACGGGTGGGGTAGCGTCCTACAATGAGCAGTTCTTC. Its protein is CASGLVVTGGVASYNEQFF.

This clone was seen just once. The V gene is TRBV11-1, the J gene TRBJ2-7, with 7 bases that match TRBD1. The CDR3 consists of 13 residues. The V and J ends lost 2 bases and 3 bases, in that order; junction bases with no gene match: 1. Germline CDR1 reads SGHAT; CDR2 reads FQDESV (reference sequence). In DNA form, the CDR3 reads TGTGCCAGCAGCTTAACAGGGGTCTACGAGCAGTACTTC. Amino acid sequence: CASSLTGVYEQYF.

The chain employs TRBV14 and TRBJ1-3; tentative D call: TRBD1 (5 bases). V lost 6 bases, J lost 0 bases, and 15 bases lay in between. The CDR3 totals 16 residues. The germline V gene encodes CDR1 SGHDN and CDR2 FVKESK. CDR3 DNA sequence: TGTGCCAGCAGTCGCCCGGGGACTCACTCTGGAAACACCATATATTTT. Translated, it gives CASSRPGTHSGNTIYF.

This chain uses TRBV3-1 (or the pseudogene TRBV3-2) with TRBJ2-7; 12 bases are shared with TRBD2. Germline assignment: CDR1 LGHDT and CDR2 YNNKEL (reference sequence). V was clipped by 1 base and J by 7 bases; unmatched bases: 2. The CDR3 contains 14 residues. CDR3 in amino acids: CASSQGGLAGEQYF. The CDR3 DNA is TGTGCCAGCAGCCAAGGAGGACTAGCGGGGGAGCAGTACTTC.

The V call is TRBV16, the J call TRBJ1-2; tentatively, D is TRBD1 (6 bases). The CDR3 loop spans 17 amino acids. The V gene lost 4 bases and the J gene lost 2 bases, with 20 bases spanning the gap. Germline lookup yields CDR1 KGHSY and CDR2 FQNENV. CDR3: CASSLSDDRPQNYGYTF. In DNA form, the CDR3 reads TGTGCCAGCAGCCTCTCTGATGACAGGCCCCAAAACTATGGCTACACCTTC.

The chain employs TRBV2 and TRBJ2-7; D is possibly TRBD1 (6 bases). The CDR3 loop spans 13 amino acids. Germline V gives CDR1 SNHLY, CDR2 FYNNEI. V lost 7 bases, J lost 4 bases, and 14 bases lay in between. CDR3 in DNA: TGTGCCAGCACCCCCAGGACAGATTACGAGCAGTACTTC. It yields the protein CASTPRTDYEQYF.

V and J are TRBV3-1 (or the pseudogene TRBV3-2) and TRBJ1-4; tentative D call: TRBD1 (6 bases). This CDR3 region has 14 residues. Germline lookup yields CDR1 LGHDT and CDR2 YNNKEL (reference sequence). V lost 4 bases to trimming and J lost 7 bases, with 13 bases between them. The CDR3 DNA reads as TGTGCCAGCAGCCGGAACAGGGTGGGTGAAAAACTGTTTTTT. Its translation: CASSRNRVGEKLFF.

This chain joins TRBV4-2 and TRBJ2-7; D ambiguous. Between the trimmed V and J ends, which lost 4 bases and 4 bases, there was a span of 17 bases. The CDR3 has 15 amino acids. Germline loops: CDR1 LGHNA, CDR2 YNFKEQ. The CDR3 coding sequence is TGTGCCAGCAGCCCCCGCAAAGGCCAGGTATACGAGCAGTACTTC. The encoded protein is CASSPRKGQVYEQYF.

This clone was counted once. Other DNA variants within this sample encode the same CDR3. The CDR3 region is CASSVAQGYGYTF. The CDR3 bases are TGTGCCAGCAGCGTAGCGCAGGGGTATGGCTACACCTTC. The chain recombines TRBV9 with TRBJ1-2, with D possibly being TRBD1 (6 bases). Trimming removed 0 bases at V and 5 bases at J, with 8 bases between. CDR1 is SGDLS and CDR2 is YYNGEE in the germline V gene. This CDR3 is built from 13 residues.

The chain recombines TRBV6-5 with TRBJ1-2; possibly TRBD1 for D (5 bases). This CDR3 has 16 residues. V shed 0 bases and J shed 0 bases, with 11 bases lying between them. CDR1 and CDR2 from the germline V gene are MNHEY and SVGAGI. CDR3 residues: CASSYSVGGSNYGYTF. The CDR3 bases are TGTGCCAGCAGTTACTCGGTGGGGGGATCTAACTATGGCTACACCTTC.

This chain connects TRBV6-4 to TRBJ1-1, with 9 nucleotides matching TRBD1. In germline, CDR1 is MRHNA, CDR2 SNTAGT. Losses at the gene ends were 0 bases for V and 1 base for J; bases not matched to a gene: 3. The CDR3 contains 16 residues. CDR3 amino acids: CASSDSTGGRNTEAFF. The CDR3 DNA is TGTGCCAGCAGTGACTCTACAGGGGGCCGGAACACTGAAGCTTTCTTT.

The chain couples TRBV29-1 to TRBJ1-3; 12 bases line up with TRBD1. The V gene end was trimmed by 6 bases and the J gene end by 5 bases; junction bases not matched to a gene: 2. This CDR3 has 13 residues. Germline values: CDR1 SQVTM, CDR2 ANQGSEA. The CDR3 is CSVWDRGRNTIYF. CDR3 coding DNA: TGCAGCGTATGGGACAGGGGGCGAAACACCATATATTTT.

This clone has only a few counts. Here the CDR3 reads CATSGTGDEQYF. CDR3 DNA sequence: TGTGCCACCAGCGGAACAGGGGACGAGCAGTACTTC. The chain uses TRBV15 and TRBJ2-7; TRBD1 aligns across 7 bases. V lost 5 bases, J lost 5 bases, and 3 bases stayed unmatched. The CDR3 covers 12 residues. Germline V CDR1 and CDR2: LNHNV, YYDKDF (reference sequence).

Only a few counts were recorded for this clone. V is TRBV6-5 and J is TRBJ1-2; no reliable D call. V was cut by 8 bases and J by 4 bases, with 14 bases left in between. Per the germline V gene, CDR1 is MNHEY and CDR2 is SVGAGI. This CDR3 comprises 13 residues. The CDR3 protein is CASAPRRSYGYTF. In nucleotides, the CDR3 is TGTGCCAGCGCCCCACGGAGGAGCTATGGCTACACCTTC.

This chain joins TRBV20-1 and TRBJ1-5; 9 nucleotides agree with TRBD1. This CDR3 contains 14 residues. Losses at the gene ends were 3 bases for V and 7 bases for J; bases not matched to a gene: 7. Germline assignment: CDR1 DFQATT and CDR2 SNEGSKA (reference sequence). The CDR3 DNA reads TGCAGTGCTAGTGTAACAGGGGGCTCACAGCCCCAGCATTTT. As protein: CSASVTGGSQPQHF.